A single sample gave rise to the 23 T cell receptor beta chains below, sequenced in a study of shared clonotypes between healthy human individuals. Some clones are missing from TCRdb's copy, which holds only in-frame ones; the method was immunoSEQ multiplex PCR. The sample carries 2 million to 2.5 million clones, approximately 90% recorded once. The material sequenced was naive CD4+ T cells from PBMCs. Subset in this sample: CD45RA+ positively selected. The receptors were gathered from a man between 18 and 29 years old in good health. Some clones in this sample may be carry-over from other donors' samples.

This clone showed up just a few times. V is TRBV29-1 and J is TRBJ1-3; the D is unclear. The CDR3 runs to 12 residues. Germline loops: CDR1 SQVTM, CDR2 ANQGSEA. V was pared by 7 bases and J by 4 bases, with 11 bases between. CDR3 protein: CSARFMGNTIYF. CDR3 bases: TGCAGCGCACGATTCATGGGAAACACCATATATTTT.

This rearrangement joins TRBV6-1 to TRBJ2-7, with 10 bases identical to TRBD1. The germline CDR1 and CDR2 sequences are MNHNS and SASEGT. The CDR3 is 17 amino acids. V dropped 1 base and J dropped 4; count of bases not matched to a gene: 10. CDR3 protein: CASSEESLGTGVYEQYF. The CDR3 bases are TGTGCCAGCAGTGAAGAGAGTCTGGGGACAGGGGTATACGAGCAGTACTTC.

J is TRBJ2-1 and V is TRBV2, with 10 nucleotides matching TRBD1. The CDR3 is made up of 18 amino acids. The germline CDR1 and CDR2 sequences are SNHLY and FYNNEI. The ends lost 8 bases at V and 3 bases at J; junction bases unmatched: 16. CDR3 sequence reads: CASLPGQGRPRHYNEQFF. The CDR3 DNA reads as TGTGCCAGCCTTCCGGGACAGGGGCGACCGAGGCACTACAATGAGCAGTTCTTC.

CDR3 DNA sequence: TGTGCCAGCAGTCGGACTAGCGGGAGCGTGGAGACCCAGTACTTC. It encodes CASSRTSGSVETQYF. The chain has TRBV6-4 and TRBJ2-5; TRBD2 matches at 13 bases. Germline CDR1 and CDR2: MRHNA and SNTAGT. Losses at the gene ends were 5 bases for V and 5 bases for J; bases not matched to a gene: 5. This CDR3 is built from 15 residues.

The chain uses TRBV6-7 and TRBJ2-7; weak D call: TRBD2 (5 bases). TRBV6-7 is an ORF for which the function is uncertain. V shed 0 bases and J shed 3 bases, with 15 bases lying between them. CDR3 size: 16 residues. The CDR3 loop is CASSYSLFEGSYEQYF. The CDR3 DNA is TGTGCCAGCAGTTACTCCTTATTTGAGGGTAGCTACGAGCAGTACTTC.

The rearrangement joins TRBV18 to TRBJ1-3; D not resolved. Trimming removed 5 bases from V and 15 bases from J, with 20 bases in between. Germline V gene lookup returns CDR1 KGHSH and CDR2 LQKENI. This CDR3 has 13 amino acids. The CDR3 bases are TGTGCCAGCTCATCTACCACCGAAACCCATACATATTTT. This codes for CASSSTTETHTYF.

This clone was found once. The rearrangement uses TRBV25-1 and TRBJ2-5; the D is unclear. Germline V lookup: CDR1 MGHDK, CDR2 SYGVNS. Deletions cut 4 bases from V and 1 base from J, with 7 bases between. This CDR3 has 13 residues. DNA for the CDR3: TGTGCCAGCAGTGTTCGGATCCAAGAGACCCAGTACTTC. Its protein is CASSVRIQETQYF.

The chain recombines TRBV5-6 with TRBJ2-2, with TRBD1 identical over 7 bases. The CDR3 consists of 16 residues. Germline CDR1 is SGHDT and CDR2 is YYEEEE. V lost 1 base and J lost 6; bases outside the gene matches: 9. This chain's CDR3 is CASSLNSGTVAGELFF. The DNA for the CDR3 is TGTGCCAGCAGCTTGAATTCCGGGACAGTGGCCGGGGAGCTGTTTTTT.

The J gene is TRBJ1-3, the V gene TRBV18; TRBD1 might be the D (5 bases). In germline, CDR1 is KGHSH, CDR2 LQKENI. Trimming left V 5 bases short and J 2 bases short, with 19 bases between. This CDR3 spans 17 amino acids. The CDR3 sequence is CASSALPRGLAGNTIYF. DNA of the CDR3: TGTGCCAGCTCAGCCTTGCCCCGGGGACTAGCTGGAAACACCATATATTTT.

The V call is TRBV11-2, the J call TRBJ2-4, with 9 positions matching TRBD1. CDR3 size: 16 residues. From germline, CDR1 is SGHAT and CDR2 FQNNGV. Unmatched junction bases numbered 9, after V lost 5 bases and J lost 4 bases. CDR3 DNA sequence: TGTGCCAGCAGCACCCTGGGAGGGACAGGGAAAAACATTCAGTACTTC. The encoded protein is CASSTLGGTGKNIQYF.

In the case of this clone: The same CDR3 is also encoded by other DNA sequences in this sample. The chain has TRBV7-9 and TRBJ2-7; 11 nucleotides agree with TRBD1. The germline V gene has CDR1 SEHNR and CDR2 FQNEAQ (reference sequence). This CDR3 is built from 15 residues. V gave up 4 bases and J gave up 1 base; unmatched junction bases: 3. The CDR3 loop reads CASSSGTGGSYEQYF. The CDR3 DNA is TGTGCCAGCAGCTCGGGGACAGGGGGATCCTACGAGCAGTACTTC.

Worth noting for this clone: Its ends do not fully match the called genes, so a read error is possible. The rearrangement uses TRBV7-2 and TRBJ2-1, with TRBD2 matching 8 bases. CDR3 length: 16 residues. The germline V gene has CDR1 SGHTA and CDR2 FQGNSA. The CDR3 spells CASSPAAGGLYNEQFF. CDR3 DNA sequence: TGCGCCAGCAGCCCAGCGGCGGGAGGCCTCTACAATGAGCAGTTCTTC.

This chain connects TRBV6-1 to TRBJ2-6, with D perhaps TRBD2 (5 bases). The V end lost 6 bases, the J end lost 2 bases, and 11 bases lay between the germline ends. The CDR3 has 15 residues. In germline, CDR1 is MNHNS, CDR2 SASEGT. CDR3 in amino acids: CASRLAGTGANVLTF. The CDR3 region has the DNA TGTGCCAGCAGGCTGGCCGGGACTGGGGCCAACGTCCTGACTTTC.

In the case of this clone: In the same sample, other DNA sequences code for this CDR3. This chain links TRBV7-9 with TRBJ2-2, with D possibly being TRBD1 (6 bases). V was pared by 1 base and J by 5 bases, with 8 bases between. The CDR3 is 14 residues long. In germline, CDR1 is SEHNR, CDR2 FQNEAQ (reference sequence). CDR3 DNA: TGTGCCAGCAGCTTAGGAAGGGGGACCGGGGAGCTGTTTTTT. Residues: CASSLGRGTGELFF.

The table lists this clone with a few counts. The V call is TRBV7-9, the J call TRBJ2-1, with 8 bases fitting TRBD2. The CDR3 is made up of 17 amino acids. V shed 1 base, J shed 6 bases, and the junction held 11 bases outside the gene matches. CDR1 is SEHNR and CDR2 is FQNEAQ in the germline V gene (reference sequence). The CDR3 loop reads CASSLDWSGSLGNEQFF. For the CDR3, the DNA is TGTGCCAGCAGCTTAGATTGGAGCGGGAGCCTTGGCAATGAGCAGTTCTTC.

The chain recombines TRBV5-1 with TRBJ2-1, with TRBD2 matching 10 bases. V dropped 1 base and J dropped 1; count of bases not matched to a gene: 8. Germline CDR1 SGHRS, CDR2 YFSETQ. The CDR3 totals 18 residues. As DNA, the CDR3 is TGCGCCAGCAGCTTGCCCCCAGCTAGCGGGAGTTCCTACAATGAGCAGTTCTTC. Translation: CASSLPPASGSSYNEQFF. The full variable domain, its missing parts supplied by reference TRBV5-1 and TRBJ2-1, is KAGVTQTPRYLIKTRGQQVTLSCSPISGHRSVSWYQQTPGQGLQFLFEYFSETQRNKGNFPGRFSGRQFSNSRSEMNVSTLELGDSALYLCASSLPPASGSSYNEQFFGPGTRLTVL.

V and J are TRBV28 and TRBJ2-3; 7 nucleotides line up with TRBD2. CDR1 is MDHEN and CDR2 is SYDVKM in the germline V gene. The CDR3 runs to 15 residues. V gave up 6 bases and J gave up 2 bases; unmatched junction bases: 8. The CDR3 sequence is CASRNSGTPTDTQYF. The CDR3 nucleotides read TGTGCCAGCAGAAACAGCGGGACCCCCACAGATACGCAGTATTTT.

V gene TRBV21-1 combines with J gene TRBJ2-7. TRBV21-1 is marked as a pseudogene. This CDR3 has 15 amino acids. The CDR3 DNA reads TGTGCCAGCAGCAACCCTCAGGGGGGGTCCTACGAGCAGTACTTC. It yields the protein CASSNPQGGSYEQYF.

This chain uses TRBV7-2 with TRBJ1-5; TRBD1 matches at 9 bases. The CDR3 has 18 residues. J gave up 6 bases and V 5 bases, and 17 bases lay outside the gene matches. Per the germline V gene, CDR1 is SGHTA and CDR2 is FQGNSA. This chain's CDR3 is CASSPRDWTGALGQPQHF. CDR3 nucleotides: TGTGCCAGCAGCCCAAGAGATTGGACAGGGGCATTGGGTCAGCCCCAGCATTTT.

CDR3 in amino acids: CASSLSGTTPYEQYF. The DNA of the CDR3 is TGTGCCAGCAGCCTATCCGGGACCACTCCTTACGAGCAGTACTTC. The chain carries TRBV11-3 and TRBJ2-7; either TRBD1 or TRBD2 may supply D (5 bases each). The CDR3 has 15 residues. V lost 5 bases and J lost 4, with 18 bases in between. The germline V gene has CDR1 SGHNT and CDR2 YENEEA.

The chain joins TRBV7-8 to TRBJ2-5; D gene uncertain. V was pared by 1 base and J by 1 base, with 13 bases between. This CDR3 region has 16 residues. Germline loops: CDR1 SGHVS, CDR2 FQNEAQ. The CDR3, as DNA: TGTGCCAGCAGCTTAGAATCGGCCGGGCTCCAAGAGACCCAGTACTTC. Translation gives CASSLESAGLQETQYF.

The chain couples TRBV29-1 to TRBJ1-1; tentative D call: TRBD1 (6 bases). Between the trimmed V and J ends, which lost 2 bases and 3 bases, there was a span of 16 bases. In germline, CDR1 is SQVTM, CDR2 ANQGSEA. The CDR3 consists of 15 residues. CDR3 DNA: TGCAGCGTTGAATGGGGGGGCGGAAGGGACACTGAAGCTTTCTTT. This gives the protein CSVEWGGGRDTEAFF.

The genes are TRBV5-1 and TRBJ2-7; TRBD1 might be the D (6 bases). The V end was cut by 4 bases, the J end by 3 bases, with 17 bases between. The CDR3 covers 15 residues. Germline V gene lookup returns CDR1 SGHRS and CDR2 YFSETQ. CDR3 coding DNA: TGCGCCAGCAGCCCGGAGCCTACAGGGATCTACGAGCAGTACTTC. Its protein is CASSPEPTGIYEQYF.